This TCR beta chain stems from a study of T cell responses to AZD1222 COVID-19 vaccine. The study's findings and limits: There were vaccine-associated CD4 TCRs across spike, dominant at 160-218 and 743-854.

Clones were sequenced by immunoSEQ multiplex PCR, and TCRdb holds only the in-frame ones, with some missing. The repertoire holds tens of thousands of clones, approximately 78% seen once, with 5% to 6.5% in the top ten. As regards this clone: As yet, its antigen is unknown.

Germline lookup yields CDR1 SGHRS and CDR2 YFSETQ. The CDR3 sequence is 17 residues long. The V and J ends lost 1 base and 5 bases, in that order; junction bases with no gene match: 12. This sample comprised peripheral blood, obtained on day 0 of AZD1222 vaccination. The sequence came from an adult in good health. V and J are TRBV5-1 and TRBJ2-5, with 9 positions matching TRBD2. CDR3 nucleotides: TGCGCCAGCAGCTTGAATGATGGCGGGGGGGCCGGGGAGACCCAGTACTTC. Translated, it gives CASSLNDGGGAGETQYF.